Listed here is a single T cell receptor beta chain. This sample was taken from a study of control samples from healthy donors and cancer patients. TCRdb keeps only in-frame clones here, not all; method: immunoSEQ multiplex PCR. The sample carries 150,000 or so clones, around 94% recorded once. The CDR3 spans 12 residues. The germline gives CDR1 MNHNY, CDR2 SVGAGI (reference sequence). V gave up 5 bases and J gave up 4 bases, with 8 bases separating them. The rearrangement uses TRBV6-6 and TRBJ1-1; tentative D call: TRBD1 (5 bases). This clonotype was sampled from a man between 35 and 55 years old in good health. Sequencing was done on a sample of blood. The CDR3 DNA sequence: TGTGCCAGCAGTGACAGTTCCACTGAAGCTTTCTTT. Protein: CASSDSSTEAFF.